These 21 T cell receptor beta chains were sequenced from one sample in a study of glioma-infiltrating T cells after dendritic cell vaccination. Stated time point: after dendritic cell vaccination, including at tumor progression/relapse. Data came from immunoSEQ multiplex PCR; TCRdb stores just in-frame clones and leaves some out. The sample lists tens of thousands of clones, 85% occurring once. The input for sequencing was blood, taken after dendritic cell vaccination. Every receptor here comes from a human donor with glioblastoma.

V gene TRBV5-8 combines with J gene TRBJ1-5; possibly TRBD1 for D (6 bases). Germline lookup yields CDR1 SGHTS and CDR2 YDEGEE. Trimming took 4 bases from V and 4 from J, leaving 18 bases between them. CDR3 length: 16 amino acids. For the CDR3, the DNA is TGTGCCAGCAGCCTACTTCTACAGGGCGCTAATCAGCCCCAGCATTTT. This encodes CASSLLLQGANQPQHF. Full variable domain (remainder filled in from reference TRBV5-8 and TRBJ1-5): EAGVTQSPTHLIKTRGQQATLRCSPISGHTSVYWYQQALGLGLQFLLWYDEGEERNRGNFPPRFSGRQFPNYSSELNVNALELEDSALYLCASSLLLQGANQPQHFGDGTRLSIL.

The chain is built from TRBV5-1 and TRBJ2-2, with D possibly being TRBD2 (5 bases). Germline CDR1 and CDR2: SGHRS and YFSETQ. CDR3 size: 14 residues. The V and J ends lost 4 bases and 6 bases respectively, with 13 bases between them. The CDR3 protein is CASSKVLVPGELFF. In DNA form, the CDR3 reads TGCGCCAGCAGCAAAGTACTAGTCCCCGGGGAGCTGTTTTTT.

The rearrangement uses TRBV7-9 and TRBJ1-2, with 8 positions matching TRBD1. V shed 5 bases and J 4 bases; nucleotides not matched to a gene: 3. This CDR3 region has 13 residues. Germline CDR1 SEHNR, CDR2 FQNEAQ (reference sequence). CDR3 sequence: CASSQDRGYGYTF. Written as DNA, the CDR3 is TGTGCCAGCAGCCAAGACAGGGGCTATGGCTACACCTTC.

A single count supports this clone. This rearrangement joins TRBV7-6 to TRBJ1-1, with 9 bases fitting TRBD1. The CDR3 has 14 residues. CDR1 is SGHVS, CDR2 FNYEAQ, per germline. After removal of 4 bases from V and 1 base from J, the junction contained 1 base not matched to a gene. CDR3 sequence: CASSWGQGNTEAFF. CDR3 DNA sequence: TGTGCCAGCAGCTGGGGACAGGGGAACACTGAAGCTTTCTTT.

V is TRBV30 and J is TRBJ1-5; 8 bases are shared with TRBD1. The CDR3 is 18 amino acids. Germline V lookup: CDR1 GTSNPN, CDR2 SVGIG (reference sequence). With V trimmed by 0 bases and J by 0 bases, 10 bases remained unmatched. As DNA, the CDR3 is TGTGCCTGGAGTGTTTGGACAGGGCGGCCTGATAGCAATCAGCCCCAGCATTTT. This codes for CAWSVWTGRPDSNQPQHF.

The chain combines TRBV28 with TRBJ2-1, with D perhaps TRBD2 (6 bases). Per germline, CDR1 MDHEN and CDR2 SYDVKM. Trimming pared 7 bases from V and 2 bases from J, leaving 12 bases between. CDR3 size: 14 residues. CDR3 sequence reads: CASIMGGAYNEQFF. Here the CDR3 DNA reads TGTGCCAGCATTATGGGCGGGGCCTACAATGAGCAGTTCTTC. The full variable domain, completed using reference TRBV28 and TRBJ2-1, is DVKVTQSSRYLVKRTGEKVFLECVQDMDHENMFWYRQDPGLGLRLIYFSYDVKMKEKGDIPEGYSVSREKKERFSLILESASTNQTSMYLCASIMGGAYNEQFFGPGTRLTVL.

V is TRBV5-4 and J is TRBJ2-1; 9 nucleotides align to TRBD2. CDR3 size: 15 residues. V trimming: 0 bases; J trimming: 8 bases; junction bases outside the gene matches: 6. The germline gives CDR1 SGHNT, CDR2 YYREEE (reference sequence). DNA for the CDR3: TGTGCCAGCAGCTTGGAACTGGCGGGAGGGGATGAGCAGTTCTTC. This codes for CASSLELAGGDEQFF.

CDR3 sequence reads: CASSDRGQGQLNEQFF. As DNA, the CDR3 is TGTGCCAGCAGCGACCGAGGACAGGGACAATTAAATGAGCAGTTCTTC. This chain connects TRBV25-1 to TRBJ2-1; 8 bases line up with TRBD1. The CDR3 sequence is 16 residues long. V was pared by 6 bases and J by 7 bases, with 14 bases of the junction left unmatched. CDR1 is MGHDK and CDR2 is SYGVNS in the germline V gene. Filled out from reference TRBV25-1 and TRBJ2-1, the complete variable domain reads EADIYQTPRYLVIGTGKKITLECSQTMGHDKMYWYQQDPGMELHLIHYSYGVNSTEKGDLSSESTVSRIRTEHFPLTLESARPSHTSQYLCASSDRGQGQLNEQFFGPGTRLTVL.

The rearrangement joins TRBV6-4 to TRBJ2-2; 10 nucleotides agree with TRBD2. The trim removed 6 bases at V and 9 bases at J, leaving 10 bases unmatched. CDR1 and CDR2 (germline): MRHNA, SNTAGT. The CDR3 extends over 15 amino acids. In DNA form, the CDR3 reads TGTGCCAGCAGGCAACAAGCGGGAGGGCCCTGGGAGCTGTTTTTT. Its protein product is CASRQQAGGPWELFF.

The chain has TRBV5-1 and TRBJ2-7; TRBD1 agrees at 7 bases. From germline, CDR1 is SGHRS and CDR2 YFSETQ. The CDR3 spans 15 residues. The ends lost 3 bases at V and 3 bases at J; junction bases unmatched: 9. The CDR3 region is CASSYSGTDYYEQYF. Here the CDR3 DNA reads TGCGCCAGCAGCTACTCCGGGACAGATTACTACGAGCAGTACTTC.

The chain joins TRBV19 to TRBJ2-7; 9 nucleotides agree with TRBD1. Germline trimming cut 9 bases from V and 4 bases from J; bases unmatched to any gene: 13. The CDR3 has 15 residues. Germline CDR1 is LNHDA and CDR2 is SQIVND (reference sequence). The chain's CDR3 is CASSTGTGLEYEQYF. The CDR3 DNA reads as TGTGCCAGCAGCACCGGGACAGGGTTAGAGTACGAGCAGTACTTC.

This clone has at least ten counts. Here the CDR3 DNA reads TGTGCCAGCATTCTCTCTCCCAGCTCCTACGAGCAGTACTTC. Encoded protein: CASILSPSSYEQYF. V gene TRBV7-2 combines with J gene TRBJ2-7; D is uncertain. This CDR3 is 14 amino acids long. Trimming removed 7 bases from V and 0 bases from J, with 13 bases in between. Germline loops: CDR1 SGHTA, CDR2 FQGNSA.

The chain combines TRBV19 with TRBJ2-1; weak D call: TRBD1 (6 bases). CDR1 and CDR2 from the germline V gene are LNHDA and SQIVND (reference sequence). Trimming took off 6 bases at V and 4 bases at J, with 10 bases between the two ends. The CDR3 is made up of 13 amino acids. The CDR3 loop is CASSMDSYNEQFF. In nucleotides, the CDR3 is TGTGCCAGTAGCATGGACAGTTACAATGAGCAGTTCTTC.

This clone counts as medium-sized (0.01 to 0.1%). The V gene is TRBV6-1, the J gene TRBJ1-5; D call uncertain. CDR1 is MNHNS, CDR2 SASEGT, per germline. The V end lost 3 bases, the J end lost 4 bases, and 10 bases lay between the germline ends. The CDR3 is 14 amino acids. CDR3 sequence reads: CASSEAEENQPQHF. The CDR3 coding sequence is TGTGCCAGCAGTGAGGCCGAGGAAAATCAGCCCCAGCATTTT.

The genes are TRBV2 and TRBJ1-4, with a tentative D call TRBD1 (5 bases). CDR1 and CDR2 (germline): SNHLY, FYNNEI. CDR3 size: 17 residues. Trimming removed 7 bases from V and 1 base from J, with 19 bases in between. The chain's CDR3 is CASNGAEGIVTNEKLFF. The CDR3 nucleotides read TGTGCCAGCAACGGAGCGGAGGGGATAGTAACTAATGAAAAACTGTTTTTT.

J is TRBJ1-2 and V is TRBV7-2, with 7 bases identical to TRBD1. Looked up from germline, CDR1 is SGHTA and CDR2 is FQGNSA. V lost 1 base to trimming and J lost 7 bases; unmatched junction nucleotides: 12. The CDR3 contains 16 residues. Written as DNA, the CDR3 is TGTGCCAGCAGCTTAGGACAGGGTTTTACCTTGGGTGGCTACACCTTC. It codes for CASSLGQGFTLGGYTF.

V and J are TRBV28 and TRBJ2-5; maybe TRBD2 (5 bases). This CDR3 contains 15 residues. Deletions cut 7 bases from V and 5 bases from J, with 20 bases between. The germline V gene encodes CDR1 MDHEN and CDR2 SYDVKM. The CDR3 here is CASTNYRGSGETQYF. The CDR3 DNA reads as TGTGCCAGCACCAATTACAGAGGGTCCGGGGAGACCCAGTACTTC. Full variable domain (outside the CDR3, taken from reference TRBV28 and TRBJ2-5): DVKVTQSSRYLVKRTGEKVFLECVQDMDHENMFWYRQDPGLGLRLIYFSYDVKMKEKGDIPEGYSVSREKKERFSLILESASTNQTSMYLCASTNYRGSGETQYFGPGTRLLVL.

V usage is TRBV5-1 and J usage is TRBJ2-1, with 8 bases fitting TRBD2. The V segment lost 0 bases and the J segment 5 bases; nucleotides outside the gene matches: 4. This CDR3 is built from 15 residues. Germline lookup yields CDR1 SGHRS and CDR2 YFSETQ. The CDR3 protein is CASSLEAGANNEQFF. The CDR3 DNA follows: TGCGCCAGCAGCTTGGAAGCGGGAGCCAACAATGAGCAGTTCTTC.

V usage is TRBV7-9 and J usage is TRBJ1-1; 8 nucleotides line up with TRBD1. The V and J ends lost 5 bases and 1 base, in that order; junction bases with no gene match: 6. CDR1 and CDR2 from the germline V gene are SEHNR and FQNEAQ (reference sequence). The CDR3 has 15 residues. The CDR3, as DNA: TGTGCCAGCAGCCCGAACAGGGGGGGGAACACTGAAGCTTTCTTT. It codes for CASSPNRGGNTEAFF. Filled out from reference TRBV7-9 and TRBJ1-1, the complete variable domain reads DTGVSQNPRHKITKRGQNVTFRCDPISEHNRLYWYRQTLGQGPEFLTYFQNEAQLEKSRLLSDRFSAERPKGSFSTLEIQRTEQGDSAMYLCASSPNRGGNTEAFFGQGTRLTVV.

As DNA, the CDR3 is TGTGCCAGCAGCTCCTGGGGGACTAGCGGGGCTTACGAGCAGTACTTC. Protein product: CASSSWGTSGAYEQYF. The V gene is TRBV7-9, the J gene TRBJ2-7; 13 nucleotides line up with TRBD2. Trimming at V came to 4 bases and at J to 4 bases, leaving 7 bases not matched to a gene. This CDR3 contains 16 residues. Germline V gene data show CDR1 as SEHNR and CDR2 as FQNEAQ (reference sequence).

CDR3 loop: CASSLGGYFVNTEAFF. The CDR3 DNA reads as TGTGCCAGCAGCTTGGGAGGGTATTTCGTGAACACTGAAGCTTTCTTT. This chain uses TRBV5-4 with TRBJ1-1; no clear D gene. The CDR3 runs to 16 residues. V was trimmed by 0 bases and J by 0 bases, leaving 12 bases between them. Germline V gene sequence: CDR1 SGHNT, CDR2 YYREEE (reference sequence).